Each of the 9 T cell receptor beta chains below was sequenced from the same sample in a study of CD8 T cells in ankylosing spondylitis. Study-level points and caveats: Typical of ankylosing spondylitis blood, it appeared, was a TCR beta motif of 7 or 8 highly homologous variants.

Antigens of these TCRs are unknown. TCRdb passed the 5' RACE reads through MiXCR, listing each CDR3 protein once. The sample holds roughly 450,000 distinct CDR3 sequences, more than 25% seen once. The sequenced material came from blood, either unsorted or a sorted T cell fraction (not recorded which). These receptors were taken from a male donor with ankylosing spondylitis.

The chain has TRBV29-1 and TRBJ1-5; TRBD1 matches 8 bases. The ends lost 5 bases at V and 2 bases at J; junction bases unmatched: 5. The CDR3 has 14 amino acids. In germline, CDR1 is SQVTM, CDR2 ANQGSEA. This CDR3 reads CSVLTGVGNQPQHF. The CDR3 DNA reads as TGCAGCGTTTTGACAGGGGTTGGCAATCAGCCCCAGCATTTT.

This clonotype was counted a few times. The gene calls are TRBV10-3 and TRBJ2-1, with D perhaps matching TRBD2 (6 bases). The CDR3 is 14 residues long. Germline V gene lookup returns CDR1 ENHRY and CDR2 SYGVKD. Trimming cost V 6 bases and J 6 bases, with 15 bases left between them. The CDR3 sequence is CAIRPGTEGNEQFF. The CDR3 bases are TGTGCCATCAGACCTGGGACTGAGGGCAATGAGCAGTTCTTC.

The chain recombines TRBV5-1 with TRBJ2-4; D might be TRBD2 (5 bases). CDR1 SGHRS and CDR2 YFSETQ come from the germline V gene. The CDR3 totals 14 residues. Trimming shortened V by 2 bases and J by 3 bases, and 9 bases separated the two germline ends. CDR3 residues: CASSFEDYKNIQYF. The CDR3 coding sequence is TGCGCCAGCAGCTTCGAAGACTACAAAAACATTCAGTACTTC. The full variable domain, its missing parts supplied by reference TRBV5-1 and TRBJ2-4, is KAGVTQTPRYLIKTRGQQVTLSCSPISGHRSVSWYQQTPGQGLQFLFEYFSETQRNKGNFPGRFSGRQFSNSRSEMNVSTLELGDSALYLCASSFEDYKNIQYFGAGTRLSVL.

This clonotype has a handful of counts. The rearrangement links TRBV6-1 to TRBJ1-2; 11 bases map to TRBD1. This CDR3 has 14 amino acids. V lost 6 bases to trimming and J lost 8 bases; unmatched junction nucleotides: 8. The germline CDR1 and CDR2 sequences are MNHNS and SASEGT. The CDR3, as DNA: TGTGCCAGCAGCTGGGACAGGGGGATTTCGGGCTACACCTTC. It specifies CASSWDRGISGYTF.

The chain couples TRBV5-1 to TRBJ1-1, with D hard to call. Germline V gene data show CDR1 as SGHRS and CDR2 as YFSETQ. This CDR3 is built from 12 residues. Trimming took off 5 bases at V and 3 bases at J, with 8 bases between the two ends. CDR3 bases: TGCGCCAGCAGGGTGGGTGACACTGAAGCTTTCTTT. Protein sequence: CASRVGDTEAFF.

This clonotype was detected once. V is TRBV2 and J is TRBJ2-4; a weak D match, TRBD1 (6 bases). This CDR3 is 16 amino acids long. CDR1 and CDR2 from the germline V gene are SNHLY and FYNNEI. Trimming stripped 6 bases from V and 8 bases from J, with 23 bases between. The DNA of the CDR3 is TGTGCCAGCAGCGGGACACTACAGAATTATCGGGACATTCAGTACTTC. Its protein product is CASSGTLQNYRDIQYF.

The V gene is TRBV7-9, the J gene TRBJ1-4; 8 bases match TRBD1. The junction had 7 bases not matched to a gene; V was cut back by 5 bases and J by 8 bases. Germline V gene sequence: CDR1 SEHNR, CDR2 FQNEAQ (reference sequence). The CDR3 runs to 14 residues. In nucleotides, the CDR3 is TGTGCCAGCAGCGAAGCAGGGGGCGCGGAAAAACTGTTTTTT. This translates into CASSEAGGAEKLFF.

The chain combines TRBV30 with TRBJ1-1; a weak D match, TRBD1 (5 bases). The CDR3 totals 16 residues. Germline V gene data show CDR1 as GTSNPN and CDR2 as SVGIG (reference sequence). V lost 3 bases and J lost 4, with 21 bases in between. The CDR3 spells CAWRRKGRRLRTEAFF. CDR3 in DNA: TGTGCCTGGAGAAGAAAGGGACGGAGGCTCCGCACTGAAGCTTTCTTT.

This chain uses TRBV10-3 with TRBJ1-2; tentative D call: TRBD1 (5 bases). CDR1 is ENHRY and CDR2 is SYGVKD in the germline V gene. V lost 11 bases and J 7 bases, leaving 23 bases between the germline ends. There are 14 residues in the CDR3. CDR3 sequence: CASQEGRETGGYTF. CDR3 sequence (DNA): TGTGCCTCCCAAGAGGGCAGGGAGACGGGTGGCTACACCTTC.